Listed below are T cell receptor beta chains from one sample, sequenced in a study of T cells in Graves' hyperthyroidism and ophthalmopathy. TCRdb redid the calling of the multiplex PCR reads with MiXCR, one entry per CDR3 protein. The sample contains a few hundred thousand distinct CDR3 sequences, 14% of which appear only once. Material for sequencing was blood. All receptors come from a woman aged 30 to 39 with Graves' ophthalmopathy. Both conserved end residues are part of each CDR3. The D gene is left open where the match is weak. Not all rows give a size; the values are once, few, many and, for expanded clones, a class.

-	13	many	TRBV10-3	TRBJ2-7	CAISESTSYEQYF	TGTGCCATCAGTGAGTCGACAAGCTACGAGCAGTACTTC
TRBD2	17	many	TRBV7-9	TRBJ2-1	CASSPGDLSGGLDEQFF	TGTGCCAGCAGCCCAGGGGACTTGAGCGGGGGGTTGGATGAGCAGTTCTTC
TRBD2	15	many	TRBV7-2	TRBJ2-7	CASSPRLASNYEQYF	TGTGCCAGCAGCCCACGACTAGCGTCAAACTACGAGCAGTACTTC
-	15	few	TRBV9	TRBJ2-3	CASSVTPLGTDTQYF	TGTGCCAGCAGCGTAACCCCGCTGGGCACAGATACGCAGTATTTT
TRBD1	13	many	TRBV2	TRBJ2-3	CASSEAQTGVKYF	TGTGCCAGCAGTGAAGCCCAGACAGGGGTGAAGTATTTT
TRBD2	19	many	TRBV10-3	TRBJ2-3	CATTTTSHLRTSGGDTQYF	TGTGCCACCACAACAACCTCACACCTCCGGACTAGCGGGGGGGATACGCAGTATTTT
-	12	many	TRBV13	TRBJ2-3	CASSRGTDTQYF	TGTGCCAGCAGCCGCGGCACAGATACGCAGTATTTT
-	14	many	TRBV20-1	TRBJ2-3	CSARGHTSTDTQYF	TGCAGTGCTAGGGGACACACTAGCACAGATACGCAGTATTTT
TRBD1	12	many	TRBV30	TRBJ1-1	CAWSPGGPEAFF	TGTGCCTGGAGTCCAGGGGGTCCTGAAGCTTTCTTT
TRBD1	18	few	TRBV24-1	TRBJ2-2	CATSDSIGTGYDTGELFF	TGTGCCACCAGTGATTCAATCGGGACAGGGTATGACACCGGGGAGCTGTTTTTT
-	15	many	TRBV3-1	TRBJ2-1	CASSQGAGSVNEQFF	TGTGCCAGCAGCCAAGGCGCAGGGTCGGTCAATGAGCAGTTCTTC
-	14	many	TRBV13	TRBJ2-1	CASSYDLASNEQFF	TGTGCCAGCAGCTACGACCTTGCCAGTAATGAGCAGTTCTTC
-	12	many	TRBV12-3/TRBV12-4	TRBJ2-7	CASRDLDYEQYF	TGTGCCAGCAGGGACCTCGACTACGAGCAGTACTTC
TRBD1	13	many	TRBV5-8	TRBJ2-1	CASRTRQGNEQFF	TGTGCCAGCAGAACCCGACAGGGTAATGAGCAGTTCTTC
-	14	many	TRBV7-2	TRBJ2-3	CASSLAMTEDTQYF	TGTGCCAGCAGCTTAGCGATGACGGAAGATACGCAGTATTTT
-	11	many	TRBV12-3/TRBV12-4	TRBJ1-1	CASRSFFGAFF	TGTGCCAGCAGATCCTTCTTTGGAGCTTTCTTT
-	12	many	TRBV11-2	TRBJ2-1	CASSPRYNEQFF	TGTGCCAGCAGTCCCCGCTACAATGAGCAGTTCTTC
-	11	many	TRBV6-1	TRBJ1-1	CASREGQSAFF	TGTGCCAGCAGAGAAGGACAGTCGGCTTTCTTT
-	11	many	TRBV7-2	TRBJ2-5	CASSLQETQYF	TGTGCCAGCAGTCTACAAGAGACCCAGTACTTC
-	12	many	TRBV5-1	TRBJ2-1	CASSLSDNEQFF	TGCGCCAGCAGCTTGTCCGACAATGAGCAGTTCTTC
-	16	-	TRBV9	TRBJ1-6	CASSVDPDGNNSPLHF	TGTGCCAGCAGCGTAGATCCGGATGGGAATAATTCACCCCTCCACTTT
-	16	-	TRBV29-1	TRBJ1-1	CSASPGVPTVNTEAFF	TGCAGCGCCTCCCCCGGGGTACCGACGGTGAACACTGAAGCTTTCTTT
TRBD1	17	many	TRBV18	TRBJ1-1	CASSPLTGGSRDTEAFF	TGTGCCAGCTCACCCTTGACAGGGGGCAGCAGGGACACTGAAGCTTTCTTT
-	16	many	TRBV7-9	TRBJ1-2	CASSLPDRSPNYGYTF	TGTGCCAGCAGCCTCCCCGACCGCTCTCCTAACTATGGCTACACCTTC
-	14	many	TRBV18	TRBJ1-4	CASSRGSTNEKLFF	TGTGCCAGCTCACGAGGCTCAACTAATGAAAAACTGTTTTTT
TRBD2	16	many	TRBV6-1	TRBJ2-7	CASSSPATAGAYEQYF	TGTGCCAGCAGTTCGCCGGCGACGGCGGGGGCCTACGAGCAGTACTTC
-	14	-	TRBV4-1	TRBJ1-5	CASSLFPINQPQHF	TGCGCCAGCAGCCTATTCCCGATCAATCAGCCCCAGCATTTT
-	15	-	TRBV5-4	TRBJ2-1	CASSSPGRGLVEQFF	TGTGCCAGCAGCTCACCGGGACGGGGGCTCGTAGAGCAGTTCTTC
-	13	many	TRBV6-1	TRBJ1-1	CASRRTVNTEAFF	TGTGCCAGCAGAAGGACGGTGAACACTGAAGCTTTCTTT
-	13	-	TRBV7-9	TRBJ2-1	CASSSWTWGEQFF	TGTGCCAGCAGCTCTTGGACCTGGGGAGAGCAGTTCTTC
-	13	many	TRBV6-1	TRBJ1-1	CASLKWEGTEAFF	TGTGCCAGTCTCAAGTGGGAAGGCACTGAAGCTTTCTTT
-	15	few	TRBV11-2	TRBJ1-2	CASSSGTRERSGYTF	TGTGCCAGCAGCTCCGGGACACGCGAGCGAAGCGGCTACACCTTC
-	17	-	TRBV27	TRBJ2-2	CASSFRTAPTGTGELFF	TGTGCCAGCAGTTTCCGGACAGCTCCAACGGGGACCGGGGAGCTGTTTTTT
-	13	many	TRBV12-3/TRBV12-4	TRBJ1-6	CASSPGLGSPLHF	TGTGCCAGCAGTCCAGGCCTCGGGTCACCCCTCCACTTT
TRBD2	17	-	TRBV30	TRBJ2-3	CAGAGTGLAGGEDTQYF	TGTGCCGGGGCGGGCACCGGACTAGCGGGCGGGGAAGATACGCAGTATTTT
TRBD2	16	many	TRBV27	TRBJ2-1	CASSLSGGAAYNEQFF	TGTGCCAGCAGTCTCAGCGGGGGGGCCGCCTACAATGAGCAGTTCTTC
TRBD2	18	few	TRBV19	TRBJ2-1	CASSIDLLAGVLDNEQFF	TGTGCCAGTAGTATAGATCTTTTAGCGGGGGTGCTGGACAATGAGCAGTTCTTC
TRBD1	15	many	TRBV27	TRBJ2-1	CASSLPAGGSDEQFF	TGTGCCAGCAGTTTACCGGCAGGGGGCTCGGATGAGCAGTTCTTC
TRBD1	15	-	TRBV27	TRBJ1-6	CTSSSRTGGNSPLHF	TGTACCAGCAGTTCCCGAACAGGGGGTAATTCACCCCTCCACTTT
-	14	many	TRBV28	TRBJ1-5	CASSLLRDNQPQHF	TGTGCCAGCAGTTTGTTGAGGGACAATCAGCCCCAGCATTTT
-	15	once	TRBV6-1	TRBJ1-5	CASSENGPSNQPQHF	TGTGCCAGCAGTGAGAATGGGCCCAGCAATCAGCCCCAGCATTTT
-	15	many	TRBV20-1	TRBJ2-3	CSLRGGTTSTDTQYF	TGCAGTCTCAGAGGTGGGACAACTAGCACAGATACGCAGTATTTT
TRBD1	14	-	TRBV10-3	TRBJ1-6	CAINEGGSYSPLHF	TGTGCCATCAACGAAGGGGGCAGCTATTCACCCCTCCACTTT
TRBD2	17	many	TRBV6-6	TRBJ2-3	CASSYGAGGPQGDTQYF	TGTGCCAGCAGTTACGGAGCGGGGGGCCCGCAGGGAGATACGCAGTATTTT
TRBD1	16	many	TRBV3-1	TRBJ1-6	CASSQDATGGNSPLHF	TGTGCCAGCAGCCAAGATGCGACAGGGGGTAATTCACCCCTCCACTTT
-	14	many	TRBV2	TRBJ1-4	CASRGGVTNEKLFF	TGTGCCAGCAGAGGGGGAGTGACTAATGAAAAACTGTTTTTT
-	15	-	TRBV6-2/TRBV6-3	TRBJ2-2	CASSLARLNTGELFF	TGTGCCAGCAGTTTGGCCCGACTAAACACCGGGGAGCTGTTTTTT
TRBD1	15	many	TRBV3-1	TRBJ1-6	CASSLGTVGNSPLHF	TGTGCCAGCAGCCTAGGGACAGTTGGCAATTCACCCCTCCACTTT
-	12	many	TRBV20-1	TRBJ1-5	CSAGDRNQPQHF	TGCAGTGCGGGGGATCGCAATCAGCCCCAGCATTTT
TRBD1	16	many	TRBV20-1	TRBJ1-4	CSASLDDRASAGKLFF	TGCAGTGCTAGCTTGGACGACAGGGCCTCCGCGGGAAAACTGTTTTTT
-	14	-	TRBV19	TRBJ1-1	CASRSGQSNTEAFF	TGTGCCAGTAGGTCCGGACAGTCGAACACTGAAGCTTTCTTT
TRBD1	16	few	TRBV28	TRBJ1-2	CASSLGDTGVGYGYTF	TGTGCCAGCAGTTTGGGCGATACAGGGGTTGGCTATGGCTACACCTTC
-	17	-	TRBV4-1	TRBJ1-1	CASSQEAPGARNTEAFF	TGCGCCAGCAGCCAAGAGGCCCCGGGGGCTAGGAACACTGAAGCTTTCTTT
TRBD2	14	many	TRBV12-3/TRBV12-4	TRBJ2-3	CASSYRRGTDTQYF	TGTGCCAGCAGTTACCGGCGGGGGACAGATACGCAGTATTTT
-	12	many	TRBV20-1	TRBJ1-4	CSARNLNEKLFF	TGCAGTGCTAGAAACCTAAATGAAAAACTGTTTTTT